This TCR beta chain was identified in a study of a mutant IDH1 vaccine in newly diagnosed glioma. Study-level information: Radiotherapy alone preceded vaccination by 4-6 weeks; alternatively, vaccination started with temozolomide cycles. Earlier care involved radiotherapy, temozolomide, or both, and the majority received both. Study conclusions and caveats: With respect to changes in top peripheral T cell clonotypes, pseudoprogression seemed unrelated.

As to time point: week 35, safety follow-up. Each vaccine dose was 300 ug of mutant IDH1 20-mer peptide, with topical imiquimod. Patients came in for eight vaccinations, in weeks 1, 3, 5, 7, 11, 15, 19 and 23. Worth noting for this clone: Its matching antigen is unknown.

Some clones are missing from TCRdb's copy, which holds only in-frame ones; the method was immunoSEQ multiplex PCR. The sample includes about 32,000 clones, approximately 80% seen only once; the top ten take around 6.8%. The source material was PBMCs, sampled from a glioma patient whose treatment included an IDH1 peptide vaccine. This clonotype originated in a woman under 30 with glioma.

For the CDR3, the DNA is TGCAGCGTTCCGGTGGTGGAGAGGGTTGGTCATGAGCAGTTCTTC. This encodes CSVPVVERVGHEQFF. The V and J genes are TRBV29-1 and TRBJ2-1; D possibly corresponds to TRBD2 (5 bases). Germline V gene sequence: CDR1 SQVTM, CDR2 ANQGSEA. The ends were cut back, 5 bases at V and 8 bases at J, with 22 bases in the middle. This CDR3 region has 15 residues.